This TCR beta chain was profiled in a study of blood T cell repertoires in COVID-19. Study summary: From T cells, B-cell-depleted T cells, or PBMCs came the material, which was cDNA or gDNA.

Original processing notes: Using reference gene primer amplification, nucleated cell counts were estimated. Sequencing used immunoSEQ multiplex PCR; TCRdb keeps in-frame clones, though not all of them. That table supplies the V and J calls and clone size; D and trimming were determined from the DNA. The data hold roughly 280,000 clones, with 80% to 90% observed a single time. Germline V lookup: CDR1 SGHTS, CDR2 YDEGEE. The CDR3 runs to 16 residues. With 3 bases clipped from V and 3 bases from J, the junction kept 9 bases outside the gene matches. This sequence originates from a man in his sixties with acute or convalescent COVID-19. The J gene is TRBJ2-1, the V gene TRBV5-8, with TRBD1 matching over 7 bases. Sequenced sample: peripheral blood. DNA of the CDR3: TGTGCCAGCAGCTATAACAGGGGTTCCCTCTACAATGAGCAGTTCTTC. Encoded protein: CASSYNRGSLYNEQFF. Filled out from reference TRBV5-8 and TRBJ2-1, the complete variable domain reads EAGVTQSPTHLIKTRGQQATLRCSPISGHTSVYWYQQALGLGLQFLLWYDEGEERNRGNFPPRFSGRQFPNYSSELNVNALELEDSALYLCASSYNRGSLYNEQFFGPGTRLTVL.